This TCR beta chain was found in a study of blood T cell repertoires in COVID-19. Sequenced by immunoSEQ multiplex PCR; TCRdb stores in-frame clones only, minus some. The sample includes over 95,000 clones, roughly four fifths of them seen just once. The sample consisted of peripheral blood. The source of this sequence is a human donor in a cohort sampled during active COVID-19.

The DNA for the CDR3 is TGTGCCAGTAGTATAGCGGAGGGGACTGAAGCTTTCTTT. Its translation is CASSIAEGTEAFF. This rearrangement joins TRBV19 to TRBJ1-1; tentatively, D is TRBD1 (5 bases). Germline V gene sequence: CDR1 LNHDA, CDR2 SQIVND (reference sequence). The CDR3 consists of 13 residues. Trimming took off 1 base at V and 5 bases at J, with 8 bases between the two ends.